A selection of T cell receptor beta chains follows, all from one sample in a study of blood T cell repertoires in COVID-19. Clones were sequenced by immunoSEQ multiplex PCR, and TCRdb holds only the in-frame ones, with some missing. The sample records approximately 470,000 clones, 80% to 90% being singletons. The source material was peripheral blood. All receptors derive from a human donor in a cohort sampled during active COVID-19. Each CDR3 is given with its conserved first and last residue. The D gene is left open where the match is weak. The size entry is marked missing in some rows and otherwise reads once, few, many or a size class.

. | TRBJ2-7 | TRBV4-2 | few | TGTGCCAGCAGCCAAGGTGGAGACGCCTACGAGCAGTACTTC | CASSQGGDAYEQYF
TRBD1 | TRBJ1-1 | TRBV19 | . | TGTGCCAGTAGTTCAGACAGGGCCACTGAAGCTTTCTTT | CASSSDRATEAFF
. | TRBJ2-7 | TRBV3-1/TRBV3-2 | . | TGTGCCAGCAGTCATTTACAGGGAAACGAGCAGTACTTC | CASSHLQGNEQYF
. | TRBJ1-2 | TRBV19 | . | TGTGCCAGTATAGCGACCAACCAAAAAACTTTCAATGGCTACACCTTC | CASIATNQKTFNGYTF
TRBD2 | TRBJ2-7 | TRBV13 | . | TGTGCCAGCACCAACCGGGACTATCAGGATGAGCAGTACTTC | CASTNRDYQDEQYF
. | TRBJ2-7 | TRBV30 | . | . | CAWSVPPVYEQYF
. | TRBJ1-4 | TRBV7-2 | . | TGTGCCAGCAGCTTAGCCAGGGGAGCTAATGAAAAACTGTTTTTT | CASSLARGANEKLFF
TRBD1 | TRBJ2-1 | TRBV5-4 | . | TGTGCCAGCAGCCGGACAGGGGTAGGAGTCAATGAGCAGTTCTTC | CASSRTGVGVNEQFF
. | TRBJ1-2 | TRBV19 | . | TGTGCCGTAGGCGGCACCAACTATGGCTACACCTTC | CAVGGTNYGYTF
. | TRBJ1-5 | TRBV19 | . | TGTGCCAGTACCGCTCCGGGTACATACAATCAGCCCCAGCATTTT | CASTAPGTYNQPQHF
. | TRBJ2-3 | TRBV29-1 | . | TGCAGCGTTGCTAGGACTAGCACAGATACGCAGTATTTT | CSVARTSTDTQYF
. | TRBJ2-2 | TRBV11-2 | . | TGTGCCAGCACCGATTATGGAGGGATTCGGACCGGGGAGCTGTTTTTT | CASTDYGGIRTGELFF
. | TRBJ2-3 | TRBV5-1 | . | TGCGCCAGCAGCTTGGTGACGACACATGGCACAGATACGCAGTATTTT | CASSLVTTHGTDTQYF
TRBD2 | TRBJ2-7 | TRBV15 | . | TGTGCCACCAGCGGAGGGACTAGCGGGATTCGGGACGAGCAGTACTTC | CATSGGTSGIRDEQYF
. | TRBJ1-1 | TRBV3-1/TRBV3-2 | . | TGTGCCAGCAGCCACCGGGGAGGAGGGAACACTGAAGCTTTCTTT | CASSHRGGGNTEAFF
TRBD1 | TRBJ1-4 | TRBV6-6 | . | TGTGCCACCGGACAGGCCCGTCTACTTAGCGAAAAACTGTTTTTT | CATGQARLLSEKLFF
TRBD1 | TRBJ2-3 | TRBV6-6 | . | TGTGCCAGCAGTTACGCTCAGGACAGGGCCACAGATACGCAGTATTTT | CASSYAQDRATDTQYF
TRBD1 | TRBJ2-3 | TRBV20-1 | . | TGCAGTGCTAGTGCACCGGGACAGAAGTATTTT | CSASAPGQKYF
. | TRBJ1-1 | TRBV7-3 | . | TGTGCCAGCAGTTCGGGAATCCAGAACACTGAAGCTTTCTTT | CASSSGIQNTEAFF
. | TRBJ2-2 | TRBV3-1/TRBV3-2 | few | TGTGCCAGCAGCCAAGTGCGGAACACCGGGGAGCTGTTTTTT | CASSQVRNTGELFF
. | TRBJ1-2 | TRBV10-3 | . | TGTGCCATCGCTCGGGGACTGACGGGAAACTATGGCTACACCTTC | CAIARGLTGNYGYTF
. | TRBJ2-3 | TRBV9 | once | TGTGCCAGCAGCGCCCTACAGGGATCCACAGATACGCAGTATTTT | CASSALQGSTDTQYF
. | TRBJ2-4 | TRBV6-5 | . | TGTGCCAGCAGTACGGGACACGAGGACATTCAGTACTTC | CASSTGHEDIQYF
. | TRBJ2-4 | TRBV9 | few | TGTGCCAGCAGCGTAGGGGGCACCTCGGCCAAAAACATTCAGTACTTC | CASSVGGTSAKNIQYF
. | TRBJ1-2 | TRBV6-5 | . | TGTGCCAGCAGGGACAGTATTTCTGGGTATGGCTACACCTTC | CASRDSISGYGYTF
. | TRBJ2-3 | TRBV18 | once | TGTGCCAGCTCACCACCAGAACTCTCAGATACGCAGTATTTT | CASSPPELSDTQYF
TRBD1 | TRBJ1-1 | TRBV29-1 | . | TGCAGCTCCATTTACAGGGGCTTCACTGAAGCTTTCTTT | CSSIYRGFTEAFF
. | TRBJ1-3 | TRBV9 | . | TGTGCCAGCAGCTCCCGGGACTCTGGAAACACCATATATTTT | CASSSRDSGNTIYF
TRBD2 | TRBJ2-1 | TRBV10-2 | . | TGCGCCAGCAAGGGTAGCGGGAGGGCCCGGTCCTACAATGAGCAGTTCTTC | CASKGSGRARSYNEQFF
. | TRBJ2-3 | TRBV6-2/TRBV6-3 | . | TGTGCCAGCAGTTGGGCTCAAGGCACAGATACGCAGTATTTT | CASSWAQGTDTQYF